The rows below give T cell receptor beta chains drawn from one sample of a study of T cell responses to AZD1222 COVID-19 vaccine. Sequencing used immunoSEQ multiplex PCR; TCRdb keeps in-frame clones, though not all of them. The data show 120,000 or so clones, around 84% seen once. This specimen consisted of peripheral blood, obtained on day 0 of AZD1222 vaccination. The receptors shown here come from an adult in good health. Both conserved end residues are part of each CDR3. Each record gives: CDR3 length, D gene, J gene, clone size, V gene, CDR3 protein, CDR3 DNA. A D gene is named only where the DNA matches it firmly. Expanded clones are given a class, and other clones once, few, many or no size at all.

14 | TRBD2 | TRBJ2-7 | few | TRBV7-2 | CASSLFLAGVEQYF | TGTGCCAGCAGCTTATTCCTAGCGGGAGTCGAGCAGTACTTC
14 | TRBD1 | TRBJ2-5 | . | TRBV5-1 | CASKPGTAIETQYF | TGCGCCAGCAAGCCCGGGACAGCGATAGAGACCCAGTACTTC
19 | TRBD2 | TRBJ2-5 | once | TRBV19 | CASSTSPGLAGGYQETQYF | TGTGCCAGTAGTACCTCTCCGGGACTAGCGGGGGGGTACCAAGAGACCCAGTACTTC
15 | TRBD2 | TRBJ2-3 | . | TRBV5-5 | CASSLAGTSQYTQYF | TGTGCCAGCAGCTTGGCGGGGACTAGTCAATATACGCAGTATTTT
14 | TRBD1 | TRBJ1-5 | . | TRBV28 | CASSRDSSNQPQHF | TGTGCCAGCAGCCGGGACAGCAGCAATCAGCCCCAGCATTTT
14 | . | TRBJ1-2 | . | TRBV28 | CASSLVTPREGYTF | TGTGCCAGCAGTTTAGTGACACCCCGTGAGGGCTACACCTTC
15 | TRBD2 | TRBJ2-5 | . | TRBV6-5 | CASRPGTSREETQYF | TGTGCCAGCAGGCCCGGGACTAGCAGAGAAGAGACCCAGTACTTC
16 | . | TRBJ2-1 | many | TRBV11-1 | CASSITGTAIYNEQFF | TGTGCCAGCAGCATAACCGGGACTGCTATCTACAATGAGCAGTTCTTC
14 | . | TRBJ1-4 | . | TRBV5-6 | CASSFLRGGEKLFF | TGTGCCAGCAGCTTTTTAAGGGGCGGTGAAAAACTGTTTTTT
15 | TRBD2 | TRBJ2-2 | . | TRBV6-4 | CASSGDYPNTGELFF | TGTGCCAGCAGTGGGGACTACCCGAACACCGGGGAGCTGTTTTTT
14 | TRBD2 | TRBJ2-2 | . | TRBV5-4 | CASSPPGGPGELFF | TGTGCCAGCAGCCCACCGGGGGGTCCCGGGGAGCTGTTTTTT
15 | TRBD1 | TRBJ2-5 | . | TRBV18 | CASSPGQGIQETQYF | TGTGCCAGCTCACCGGGACAGGGGATCCAAGAGACCCAGTACTTC
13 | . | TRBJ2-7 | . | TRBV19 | CASSRPNSYEQYF | TGTGCCAGTAGTCGACCGAATTCCTACGAGCAGTACTTC